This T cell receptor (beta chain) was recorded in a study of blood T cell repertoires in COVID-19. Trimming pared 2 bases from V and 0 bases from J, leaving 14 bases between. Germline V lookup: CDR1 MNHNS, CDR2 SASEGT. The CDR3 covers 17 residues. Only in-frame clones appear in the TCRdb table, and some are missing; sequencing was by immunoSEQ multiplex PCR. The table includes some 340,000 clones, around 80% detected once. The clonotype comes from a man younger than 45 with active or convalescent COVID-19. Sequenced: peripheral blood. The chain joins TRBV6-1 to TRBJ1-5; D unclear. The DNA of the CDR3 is TGTGCCAGCAGTGAACTATGGGCCGGAGGTAGCAATCAGCCCCAGCATTTT. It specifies CASSELWAGGSNQPQHF.